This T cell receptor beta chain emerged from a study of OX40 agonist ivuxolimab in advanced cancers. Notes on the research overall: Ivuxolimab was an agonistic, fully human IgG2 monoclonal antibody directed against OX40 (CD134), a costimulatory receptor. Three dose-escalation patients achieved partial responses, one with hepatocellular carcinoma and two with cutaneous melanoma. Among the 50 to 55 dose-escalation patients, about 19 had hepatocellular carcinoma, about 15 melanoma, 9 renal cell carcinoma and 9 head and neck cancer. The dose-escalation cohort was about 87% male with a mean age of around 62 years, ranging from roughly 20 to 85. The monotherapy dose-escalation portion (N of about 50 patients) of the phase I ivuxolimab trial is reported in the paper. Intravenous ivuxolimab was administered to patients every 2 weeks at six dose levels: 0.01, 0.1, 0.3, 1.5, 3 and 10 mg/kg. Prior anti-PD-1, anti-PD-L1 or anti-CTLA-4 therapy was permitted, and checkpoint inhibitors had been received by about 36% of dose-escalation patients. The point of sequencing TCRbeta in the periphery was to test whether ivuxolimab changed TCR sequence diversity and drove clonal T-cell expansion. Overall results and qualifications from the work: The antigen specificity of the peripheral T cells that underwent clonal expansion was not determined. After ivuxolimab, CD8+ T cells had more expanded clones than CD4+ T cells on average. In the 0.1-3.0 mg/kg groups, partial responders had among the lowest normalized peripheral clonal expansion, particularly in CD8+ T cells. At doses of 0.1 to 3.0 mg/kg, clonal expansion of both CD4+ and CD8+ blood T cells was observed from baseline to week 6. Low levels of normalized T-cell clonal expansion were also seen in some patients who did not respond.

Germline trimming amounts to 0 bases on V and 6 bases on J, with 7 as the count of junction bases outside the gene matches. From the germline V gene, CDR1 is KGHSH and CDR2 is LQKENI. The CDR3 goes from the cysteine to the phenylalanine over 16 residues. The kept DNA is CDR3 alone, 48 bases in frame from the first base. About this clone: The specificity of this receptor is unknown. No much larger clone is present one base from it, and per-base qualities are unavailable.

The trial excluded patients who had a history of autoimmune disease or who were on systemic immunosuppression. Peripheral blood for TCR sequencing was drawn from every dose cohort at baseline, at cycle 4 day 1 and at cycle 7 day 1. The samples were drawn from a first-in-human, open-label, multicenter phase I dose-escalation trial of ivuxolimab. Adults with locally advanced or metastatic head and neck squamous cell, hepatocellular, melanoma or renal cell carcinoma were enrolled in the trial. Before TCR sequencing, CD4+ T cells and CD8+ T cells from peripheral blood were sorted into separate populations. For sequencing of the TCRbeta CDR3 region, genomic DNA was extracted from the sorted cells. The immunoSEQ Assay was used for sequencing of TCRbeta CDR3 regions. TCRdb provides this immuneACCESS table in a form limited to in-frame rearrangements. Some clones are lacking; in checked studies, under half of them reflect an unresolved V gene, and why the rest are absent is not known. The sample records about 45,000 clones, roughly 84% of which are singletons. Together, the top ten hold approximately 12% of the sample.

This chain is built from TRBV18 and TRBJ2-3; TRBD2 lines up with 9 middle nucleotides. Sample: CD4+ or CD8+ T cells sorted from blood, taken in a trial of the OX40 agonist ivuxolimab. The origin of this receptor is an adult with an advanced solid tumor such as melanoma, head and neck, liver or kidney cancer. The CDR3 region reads CASSPPGLASSDTQYF. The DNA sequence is TGTGCCAGCTCACCACCGGGACTAGCATCTTCGGATACGCAGTATTTT.